This T cell receptor (beta chain) was recorded in a study of blood T cell repertoires in COVID-19. Study at large: Donors in the United States, Italy and Spain gave samples during acute or convalescent COVID-19. The analysed material was cDNA or gDNA that came from T cells, B-cell-depleted T cells, or PBMCs.

In the authors' methods: Amplification of reference gene primers was used by the study to estimate nucleated cell counts. Profiling relied on immunoSEQ multiplex PCR, and the TCRdb table lists in-frame clones only, not all of them. V, J and clone size derive from that table, while D and trimming were established from the DNA sequence. Of 150,000 to 200,000 clones listed, approximately 86% are singletons. Germline trimming cut 2 bases from V and 0 bases from J; bases unmatched to any gene: 13. In germline, CDR1 is SGHRS, CDR2 YFSETQ. There are 21 residues in the CDR3. Sequences were obtained from peripheral blood. This chain uses TRBV5-1 with TRBJ2-1; 14 nucleotides match TRBD2. The TCR originated in a man aged 50-59 years with active or convalescent COVID-19. For the CDR3, the DNA is TGCGCCAGCAGCTTCCACAGAAGGACTAGCGGGGGGCCGAGCTCCTACAATGAGCAGTTCTTC. Protein product: CASSFHRRTSGGPSSYNEQFF.